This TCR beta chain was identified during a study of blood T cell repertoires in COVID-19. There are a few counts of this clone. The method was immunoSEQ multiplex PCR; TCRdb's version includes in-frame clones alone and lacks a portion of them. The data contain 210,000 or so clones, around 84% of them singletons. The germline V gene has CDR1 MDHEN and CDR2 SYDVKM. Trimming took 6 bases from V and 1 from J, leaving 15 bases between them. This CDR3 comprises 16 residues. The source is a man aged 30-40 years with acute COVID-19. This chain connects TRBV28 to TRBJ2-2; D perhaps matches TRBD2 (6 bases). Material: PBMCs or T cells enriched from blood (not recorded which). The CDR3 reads CASSQQPGENTGELFF. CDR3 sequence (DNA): TGTGCCAGCAGCCAACAACCGGGGGAGAACACCGGGGAGCTGTTTTTT.